Reported below is one T cell receptor (beta chain). Sequenced by immunoSEQ multiplex PCR; TCRdb stores in-frame clones only, minus some. The sample shows some 300,000 clones, about nine tenths of them seen only once. With 11 bases clipped from V and 6 bases from J, the junction kept 5 bases outside the gene matches. Looked up from germline, CDR1 is MNHEY and CDR2 is SVGAGI. The CDR3 is made up of 11 amino acids. This sample was taken from a study of blood T cell repertoires in COVID-19. Across the study: COVID-19 samples collected from the United States, Italy and Spain covered acute and convalescent phases. Sources were T cells, B-cell-depleted T cells, or PBMCs; the material itself was cDNA or gDNA.

A Seattle source enrolled patients during active infection and followed them longitudinally. The V call is TRBV6-5, the J call TRBJ1-1, with 8 bases aligning to TRBD1. The TCR originated in a woman aged 45-60 years with COVID-19, enrolled during active disease. Sequencing was carried out using peripheral blood. The CDR3 is CAGRQGSEAFF. Here the CDR3 DNA reads TGTGCCGGACGACAGGGGTCTGAAGCTTTCTTT.